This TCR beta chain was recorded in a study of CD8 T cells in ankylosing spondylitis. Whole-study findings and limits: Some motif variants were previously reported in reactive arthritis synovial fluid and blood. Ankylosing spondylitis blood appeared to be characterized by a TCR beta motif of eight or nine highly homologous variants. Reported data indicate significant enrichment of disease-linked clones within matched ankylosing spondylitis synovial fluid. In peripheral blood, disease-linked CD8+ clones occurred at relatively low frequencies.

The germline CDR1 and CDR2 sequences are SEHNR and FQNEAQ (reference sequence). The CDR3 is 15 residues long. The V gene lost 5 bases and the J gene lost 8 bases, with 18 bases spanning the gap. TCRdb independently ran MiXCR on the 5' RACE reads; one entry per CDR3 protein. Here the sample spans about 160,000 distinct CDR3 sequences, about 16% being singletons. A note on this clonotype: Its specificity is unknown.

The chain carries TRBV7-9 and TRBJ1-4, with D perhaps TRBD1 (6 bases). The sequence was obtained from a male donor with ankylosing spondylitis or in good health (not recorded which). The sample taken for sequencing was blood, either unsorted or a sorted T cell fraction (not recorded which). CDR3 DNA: TGTGCCAGCAGCCCAAGTCGGACAGTGGAAGAAAAACTGTTTTTT. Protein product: CASSPSRTVEEKLFF.